The 11 T cell receptor beta chains below were found in one sample sequenced in a study of T cells after yellow fever vaccination. TCRdb reprocessed the 5' RACE reads with MiXCR, giving one entry per CDR3 protein. This table holds approximately 61,000 distinct CDR3 sequences, roughly 7.4% found once. The sample here was CD8+ T cells sorted from PBMCs, taken on the day of the first yellow fever vaccination. Source of these receptors: a man aged 18 to 29 who received the YFV17D yellow fever vaccine.

This chain connects TRBV4-1 to TRBJ2-7, with 9 bases aligning to TRBD1. The CDR3 is made up of 15 amino acids. CDR1 is MGHRA and CDR2 is YSYEKL in the germline V gene. The V gene end was trimmed by 4 bases and the J gene end by 7 bases; junction bases not matched to a gene: 11. Written as DNA, the CDR3 is TGCGCCAGCAGCCCCTACGGACAGGGGCCAAGGGAGCAGTACTTC. The encoded protein is CASSPYGQGPREQYF.

This clonotype was detected ten times or more. The gene calls are TRBV7-6 and TRBJ2-5; 7 bases fit TRBD1. Trimming took 5 bases from V and 1 from J; bases not matched to a gene: 13. This CDR3 spans 17 amino acids. Germline loops: CDR1 SGHVS, CDR2 FNYEAQ. In DNA form, the CDR3 reads TGTGCCAGCAGCCCATCCTGGGACAGTGATTTCCAAGAGACCCAGTACTTC. It codes for CASSPSWDSDFQETQYF.

This clonotype was detected ten times or more. The rearrangement uses TRBV5-1 and TRBJ2-1; D gene ambiguous. Germline loops: CDR1 SGHRS, CDR2 YFSETQ. The CDR3 runs 15 residues. The V gene lost 0 bases and the J gene lost 2 bases, with 9 bases spanning the gap. CDR3 in amino acids: CASSLGHLTYNEQFF. The CDR3 nucleotides are TGCGCCAGCAGCTTGGGGCACCTCACCTACAATGAGCAGTTCTTC.

The chain employs TRBV4-1 and TRBJ1-2, with no clear D. The CDR3 is 16 amino acids. Germline V lookup: CDR1 MGHRA, CDR2 YSYEKL. V shed 3 bases and J shed 4 bases, with 18 bases lying between them. The CDR3 loop is CASSQNRAPSAYGYTF. The CDR3 region has the DNA TGCGCCAGCAGCCAGAACCGGGCCCCTTCGGCCTATGGCTACACCTTC.

This clonotype was seen many times. This rearrangement joins TRBV6-2 or TRBV6-3 to TRBJ2-1, with D possibly matching TRBD1 (5 bases). From germline, CDR1 is MNHEY and CDR2 SVGEGT. This CDR3 region has 14 residues. Trimming removed 1 base from V and 7 bases from J, with 11 bases in between. The CDR3 region is CASSYLAGWNEQFF. DNA of the CDR3: TGTGCCAGCAGTTACTTGGCAGGGTGGAATGAGCAGTTCTTC.

This clonotype was picked up many times. The V and J genes are TRBV2 and TRBJ2-7; D call uncertain. The CDR3 has 12 amino acids. Trimming removed 3 bases from V and 5 bases from J, with 8 bases in between. Germline V gene lookup returns CDR1 SNHLY and CDR2 FYNNEI. The CDR3 coding sequence is TGTGCCAGCAGTGACAGGTCAAACGAGCAGTACTTC. Protein sequence: CASSDRSNEQYF. The entire variable domain, with the rest obtained from reference TRBV2 and TRBJ2-7, is as follows: EPEVTQTPSHQVTQMGQEVILRCVPISNHLYFYWYRQILGQKVEFLVSFYNNEISEKSEIFDDQFSVERPDGSNFTLKIRSTKLEDSAMYFCASSDRSNEQYFGPGTRLTVT.

This clonotype was found a few times. The rearrangement joins TRBV7-7 to TRBJ2-7; possibly TRBD2 for D (5 bases). The CDR3 is 15 residues long. The germline V gene has CDR1 SSHAT and CDR2 FNYEAQ (reference sequence). DNA of the CDR3: TGTGCTAGCAGCGTCGGGGATACGATTACCTACGAGCAGTACGTC. This codes for CASSVGDTITYEQYV.

In this sample, this clonotype turned up many times. The V and J genes are TRBV6-1 and TRBJ1-5; D is perhaps TRBD1 (6 bases). This CDR3 comprises 13 residues. Germline V gene lookup returns CDR1 MNHNS and CDR2 SASEGT. The ends were cut back, 8 bases at V and 2 bases at J, with 10 bases in the middle. CDR3 region: CASGAGGNQPQHF. The DNA for the CDR3 is TGTGCCAGCGGGGCAGGGGGCAATCAGCCCCAGCATTTT.

This clonotype has at least ten counts. The chain carries TRBV24-1 and TRBJ2-3; tentative D call: TRBD1 (6 bases). The length of the CDR3 is 14 residues. Deletions cut 3 bases from V and 4 bases from J, with 10 bases between. Germline V gene data show CDR1 as KGHDR and CDR2 as SFDVKD. The DNA for the CDR3 is TGTGCCACCAGTGATAGGGGGAGCCCAGATACGCAGTATTTT. It translates to CATSDRGSPDTQYF.

This clonotype was observed a few times. The chain links TRBV4-1 to TRBJ2-1; tentatively, D is TRBD2 (5 bases). Trimming took 2 bases from V and 4 from J, leaving 15 bases between them. Germline assignment: CDR1 MGHRA and CDR2 YSYEKL. The CDR3 runs to 16 residues. Here the CDR3 DNA reads TGCGCCAGCAGCCAATCCCTCGGAGGCCGGTACAATGAGCAGTTCTTC. This codes for CASSQSLGGRYNEQFF.

The chain joins TRBV27 to TRBJ2-3; TRBD2 matches 7 bases. After removal of 7 bases from V and 3 bases from J, the junction contained 1 base not matched to a gene. Germline CDR1 is MNHEY and CDR2 is SMNVEV (reference sequence). The CDR3 loop spans 12 amino acids. The CDR3 spells CASKRGTDTQYF. The CDR3 nucleotides are TGTGCCAGCAAGCGGGGAACAGATACGCAGTATTTT.